The present entry profiles one TCR beta chain with its context. This entry comes from a study of beta chain features in type 1 diabetes. Sequenced material consisted of expressed TCRB transcripts (all of the isolated RNA was reverse transcribed). Libraries were prepared by immunoSEQ multiplex PCR; TCRdb keeps only in-frame clonotypes and omits some of them. The table records 310,000 or so clones, 6.5% to 10% of them present only once. The clonotype comes from a woman aged 18-29 years in good health. Sequenced sample: central memory CD4+ T cells from blood.

As DNA, the CDR3 is TGTGCCATCAGTGACAGGGGTGCCCACGGGGAGCTGTTTTTT. Encoded protein: CAISDRGAHGELFF. The chain links TRBV10-3 to TRBJ2-2; tentatively, D is TRBD1 (6 bases). The V gene's germline CDR1 is ENHRY and CDR2 SYGVKD. The CDR3 covers 14 residues. V lost 3 bases to trimming and J lost 7 bases, with 12 bases between them.